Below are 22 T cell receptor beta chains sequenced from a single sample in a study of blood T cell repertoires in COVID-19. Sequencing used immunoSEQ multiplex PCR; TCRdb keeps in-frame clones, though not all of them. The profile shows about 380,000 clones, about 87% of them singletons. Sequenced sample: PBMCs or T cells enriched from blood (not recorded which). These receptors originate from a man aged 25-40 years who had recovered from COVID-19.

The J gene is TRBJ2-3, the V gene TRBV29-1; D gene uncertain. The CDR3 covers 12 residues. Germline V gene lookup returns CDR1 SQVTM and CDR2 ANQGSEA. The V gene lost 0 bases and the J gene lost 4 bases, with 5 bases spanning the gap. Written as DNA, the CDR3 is TGCAGCGTTGAAGAGGGCGCAGATACGCAGTATTTT. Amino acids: CSVEEGADTQYF.

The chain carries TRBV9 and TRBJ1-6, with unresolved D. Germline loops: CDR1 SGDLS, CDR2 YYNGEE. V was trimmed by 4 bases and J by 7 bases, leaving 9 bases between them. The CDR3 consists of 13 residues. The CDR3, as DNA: TGTGCCAGCAGCCCCAGTAACAATTCACCCCTCCACTTT. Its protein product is CASSPSNNSPLHF.

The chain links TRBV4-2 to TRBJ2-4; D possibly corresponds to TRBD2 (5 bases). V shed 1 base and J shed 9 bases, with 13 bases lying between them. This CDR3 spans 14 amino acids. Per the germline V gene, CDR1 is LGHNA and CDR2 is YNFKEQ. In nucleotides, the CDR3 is TGTGCCAGCAGCCAAGCGGACTCGAGGGCCATTCAGTACTTC. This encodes CASSQADSRAIQYF.

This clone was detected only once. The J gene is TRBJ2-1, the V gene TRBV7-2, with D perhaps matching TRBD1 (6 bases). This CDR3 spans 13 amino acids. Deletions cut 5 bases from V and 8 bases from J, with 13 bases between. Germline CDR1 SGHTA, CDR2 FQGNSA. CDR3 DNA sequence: TGTGCCAGCAGCGTACGGACAGCTCATGAGCAGTTCTTC. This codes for CASSVRTAHEQFF.

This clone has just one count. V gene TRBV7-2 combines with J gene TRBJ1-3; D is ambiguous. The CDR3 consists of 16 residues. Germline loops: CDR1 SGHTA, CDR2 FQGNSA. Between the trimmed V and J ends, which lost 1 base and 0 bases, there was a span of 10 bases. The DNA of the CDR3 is TGTGCCAGCAGCTTAGGTCTACCGTTCTCTGGAAACACCATATATTTT. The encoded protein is CASSLGLPFSGNTIYF.

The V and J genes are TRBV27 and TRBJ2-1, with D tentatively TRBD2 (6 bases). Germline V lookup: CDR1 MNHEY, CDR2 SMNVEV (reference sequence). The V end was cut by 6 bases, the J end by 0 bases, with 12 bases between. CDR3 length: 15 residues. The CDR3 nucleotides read TGTGCCAGCAGAAAACGGGGGAGCTCCTACAATGAGCAGTTCTTC. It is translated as CASRKRGSSYNEQFF.

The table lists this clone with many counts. The CDR3: CASSDSREGTGELFF. The CDR3 nucleotides are TGTGCCAGCAGTGACTCCCGGGAGGGTACCGGGGAGCTGTTTTTT. The chain is built from TRBV6-4 and TRBJ2-2; 8 bases match TRBD2. Germline-derived CDR1 and CDR2 are MRHNA and SNTAGT. The CDR3 has 15 residues. V dropped 0 bases and J dropped 5; count of bases not matched to a gene: 2.

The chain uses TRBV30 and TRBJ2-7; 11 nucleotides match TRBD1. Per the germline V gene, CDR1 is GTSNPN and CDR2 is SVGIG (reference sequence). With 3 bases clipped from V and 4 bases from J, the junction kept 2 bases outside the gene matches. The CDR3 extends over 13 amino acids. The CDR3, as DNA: TGTGCCTGGAGAGGGACAGGGGGTTACGAGCAGTACTTC. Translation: CAWRGTGGYEQYF.

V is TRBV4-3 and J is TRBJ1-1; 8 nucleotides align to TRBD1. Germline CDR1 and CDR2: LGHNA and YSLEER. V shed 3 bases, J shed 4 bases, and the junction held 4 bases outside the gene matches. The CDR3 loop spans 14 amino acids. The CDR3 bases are TGCGCCAGCAGCCAGGCTACAGGGGGCACTGAAGCTTTCTTT. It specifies CASSQATGGTEAFF.

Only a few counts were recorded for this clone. The CDR3 spells CASSQTGTNNSPLHF. For the CDR3, the DNA is TGCGCCAGCAGCCAAACCGGGACAAATAATTCACCCCTCCACTTT. The chain is built from TRBV4-3 and TRBJ1-6; D might be TRBD1 (6 bases). The CDR3 covers 15 residues. Trimming stripped 2 bases from V and 5 bases from J, with 10 bases between. Germline-derived CDR1 and CDR2 are LGHNA and YSLEER.

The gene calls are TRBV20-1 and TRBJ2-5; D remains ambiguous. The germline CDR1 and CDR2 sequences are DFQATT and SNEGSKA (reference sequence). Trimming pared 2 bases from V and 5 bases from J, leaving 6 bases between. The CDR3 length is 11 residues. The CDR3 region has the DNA TGCAGTGCTAGAAGAGTGGAGACCCAGTACTTC. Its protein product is CSARRVETQYF.

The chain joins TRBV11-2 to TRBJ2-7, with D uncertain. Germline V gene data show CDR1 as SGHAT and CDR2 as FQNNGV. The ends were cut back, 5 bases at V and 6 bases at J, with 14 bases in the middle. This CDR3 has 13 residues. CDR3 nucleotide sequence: TGTGCCAGCAGCCTCGTAACCTTCGGCGAGCAGTACTTC. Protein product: CASSLVTFGEQYF. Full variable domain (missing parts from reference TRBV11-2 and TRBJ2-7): EAGVAQSPRYKIIEKRQSVAFWCNPISGHATLYWYQQILGQGPKLLIQFQNNGVVDDSQLPKDRFSAERLKGVDSTLKIQPAKLEDSAVYLCASSLVTFGEQYFGPGTRLTVT.

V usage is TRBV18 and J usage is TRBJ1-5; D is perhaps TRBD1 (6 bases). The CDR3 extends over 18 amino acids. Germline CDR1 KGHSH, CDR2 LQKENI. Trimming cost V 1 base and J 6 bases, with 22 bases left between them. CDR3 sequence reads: CASSPRYSHDRSGQPQHF. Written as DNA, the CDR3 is TGTGCCAGCTCACCACGGTATTCCCACGACAGGAGCGGTCAGCCCCAGCATTTT.

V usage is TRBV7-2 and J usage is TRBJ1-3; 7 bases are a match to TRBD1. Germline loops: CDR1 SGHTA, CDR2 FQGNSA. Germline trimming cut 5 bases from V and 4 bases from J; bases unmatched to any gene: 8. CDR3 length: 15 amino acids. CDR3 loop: CASSMLRDRGNTIYF. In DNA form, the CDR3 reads TGTGCCAGCAGCATGCTCCGGGACAGAGGAAACACCATATATTTT.

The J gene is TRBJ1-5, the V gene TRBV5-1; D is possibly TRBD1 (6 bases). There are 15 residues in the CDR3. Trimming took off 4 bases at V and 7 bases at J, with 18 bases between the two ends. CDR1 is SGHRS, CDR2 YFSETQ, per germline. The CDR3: CASSLHPGGRQPQHF. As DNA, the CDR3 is TGCGCCAGCAGCCTCCACCCGGGGGGCCGGCAGCCCCAGCATTTT.

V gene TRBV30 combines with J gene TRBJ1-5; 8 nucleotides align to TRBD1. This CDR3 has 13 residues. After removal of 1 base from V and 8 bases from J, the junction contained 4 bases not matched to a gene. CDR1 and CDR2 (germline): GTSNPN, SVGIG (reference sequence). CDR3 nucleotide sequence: TGTGCCTGGAGTGGGACAGGGAGGGAGCCCCAGCATTTT. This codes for CAWSGTGREPQHF.

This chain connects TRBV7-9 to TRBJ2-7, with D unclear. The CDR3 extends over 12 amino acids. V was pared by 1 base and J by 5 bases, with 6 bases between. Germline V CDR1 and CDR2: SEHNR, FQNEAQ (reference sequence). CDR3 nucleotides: TGTGCCAGCAGCTTAGATAATGACGAGCAGTACTTC. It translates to CASSLDNDEQYF.

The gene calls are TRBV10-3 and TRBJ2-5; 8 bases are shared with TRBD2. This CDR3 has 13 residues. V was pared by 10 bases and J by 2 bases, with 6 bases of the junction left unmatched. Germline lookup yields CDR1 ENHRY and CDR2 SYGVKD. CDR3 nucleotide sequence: TGTGCCACCAAGCGGGGGTTACAAGAGACCCAGTACTTC. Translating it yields CATKRGLQETQYF.

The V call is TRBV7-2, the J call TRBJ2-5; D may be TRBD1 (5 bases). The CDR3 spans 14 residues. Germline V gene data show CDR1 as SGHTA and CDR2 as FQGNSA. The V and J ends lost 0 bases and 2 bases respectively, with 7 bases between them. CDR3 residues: CASSLAGPQETQYF. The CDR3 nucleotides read TGTGCCAGCAGCTTAGCGGGGCCTCAAGAGACCCAGTACTTC.

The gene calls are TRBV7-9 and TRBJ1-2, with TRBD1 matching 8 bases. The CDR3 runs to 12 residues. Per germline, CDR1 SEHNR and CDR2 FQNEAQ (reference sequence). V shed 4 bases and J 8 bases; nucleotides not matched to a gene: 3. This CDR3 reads CASSWTGKGYTF. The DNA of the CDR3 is TGTGCCAGCAGCTGGACAGGGAAAGGCTACACCTTC.

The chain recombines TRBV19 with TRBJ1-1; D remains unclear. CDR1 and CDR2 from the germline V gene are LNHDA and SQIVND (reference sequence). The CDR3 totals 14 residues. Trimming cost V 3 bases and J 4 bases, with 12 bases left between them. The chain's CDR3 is CASSISSLPTEAFF. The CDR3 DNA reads TGTGCCAGTAGTATTTCTTCCCTTCCCACTGAAGCTTTCTTT.

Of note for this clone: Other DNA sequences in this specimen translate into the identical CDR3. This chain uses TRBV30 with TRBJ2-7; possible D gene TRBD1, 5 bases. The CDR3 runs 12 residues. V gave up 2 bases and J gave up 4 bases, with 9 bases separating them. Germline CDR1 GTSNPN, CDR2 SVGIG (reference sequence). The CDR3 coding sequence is TGTGCCTGGAGTCTTACAGGTTACGAGCAGTACTTC. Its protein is CAWSLTGYEQYF.